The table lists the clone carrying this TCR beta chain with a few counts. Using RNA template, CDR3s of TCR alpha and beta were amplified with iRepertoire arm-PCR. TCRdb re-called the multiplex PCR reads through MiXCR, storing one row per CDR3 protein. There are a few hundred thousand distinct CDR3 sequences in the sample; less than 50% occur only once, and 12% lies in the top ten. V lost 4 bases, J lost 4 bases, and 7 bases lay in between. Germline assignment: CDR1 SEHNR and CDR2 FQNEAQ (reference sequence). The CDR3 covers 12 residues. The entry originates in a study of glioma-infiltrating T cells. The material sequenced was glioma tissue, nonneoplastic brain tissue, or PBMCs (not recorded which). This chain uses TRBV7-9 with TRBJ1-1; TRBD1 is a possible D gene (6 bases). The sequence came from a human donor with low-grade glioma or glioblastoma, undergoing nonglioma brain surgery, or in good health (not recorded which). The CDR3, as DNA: TGTGCCAGCAGCTCCAGGGGCACTGAAGCTTTCTTT. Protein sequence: CASSSRGTEAFF.